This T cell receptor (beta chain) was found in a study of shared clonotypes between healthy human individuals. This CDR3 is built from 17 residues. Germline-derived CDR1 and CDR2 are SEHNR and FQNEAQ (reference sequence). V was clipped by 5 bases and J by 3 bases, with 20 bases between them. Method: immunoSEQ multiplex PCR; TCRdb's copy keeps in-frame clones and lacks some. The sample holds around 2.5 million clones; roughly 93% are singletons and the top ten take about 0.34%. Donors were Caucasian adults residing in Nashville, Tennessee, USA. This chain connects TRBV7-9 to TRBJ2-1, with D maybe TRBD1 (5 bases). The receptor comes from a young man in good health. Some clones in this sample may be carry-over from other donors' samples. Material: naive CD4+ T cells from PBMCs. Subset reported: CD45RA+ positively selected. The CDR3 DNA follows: TGTGCCAGCAGCGAAGATAGTGGACAACCGATCTACAATGAGCAGTTCTTC. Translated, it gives CASSEDSGQPIYNEQFF.